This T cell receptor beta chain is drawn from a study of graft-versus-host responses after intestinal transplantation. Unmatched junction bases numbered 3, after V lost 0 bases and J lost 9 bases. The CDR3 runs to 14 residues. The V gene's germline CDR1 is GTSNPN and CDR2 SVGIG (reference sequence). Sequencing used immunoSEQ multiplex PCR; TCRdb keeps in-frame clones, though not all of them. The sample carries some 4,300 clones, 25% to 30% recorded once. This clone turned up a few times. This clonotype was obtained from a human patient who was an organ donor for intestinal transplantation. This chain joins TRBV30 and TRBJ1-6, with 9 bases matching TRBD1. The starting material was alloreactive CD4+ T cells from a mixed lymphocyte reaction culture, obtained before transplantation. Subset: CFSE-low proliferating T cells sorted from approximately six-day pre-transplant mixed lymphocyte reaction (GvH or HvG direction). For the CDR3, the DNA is TGTGCCTGGAGTGTACGGACAGGGGTTTCACCCCTCCACTTT. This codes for CAWSVRTGVSPLHF.